This is a list of T cell receptor beta chains from one sample in a study of radiation and T cells in renal cell carcinoma. Clones were sequenced by immunoSEQ multiplex PCR, and TCRdb holds only the in-frame ones, with some missing. The repertoire consists of about 140,000 clones, with roughly 80% occurring once and the leading ten covering approximately 20%. The sample in question was blood, obtained from a patient whose treatment included radiotherapy and nephrectomy. The receptors stem from a woman aged 45-60 years with renal cell carcinoma. Each CDR3 is given with its conserved first and last residue. The D gene is left open where the match is weak. Clone size appears in some rows only: once, few, many, or a class for an expanded clone.

d_call j_call v_call clone_size cdr3_nt cdr3_aa
- TRBJ2-3 TRBV9 - TGTGCCAGCAGTCTAACCACAGACACAGATACGCAGTATTTT CASSLTTDTDTQYF
- TRBJ2-7 TRBV5-1 few TGCGCCAGCAGCTTGGACGGGGGCCCCTACGAGCAGTACTTC CASSLDGGPYEQYF
- TRBJ2-5 TRBV2 - TGTGCCAGCAATGAGGACAGCCTCCAAGAGACCCAGTACTTC CASNEDSLQETQYF
- TRBJ1-4 TRBV28 few TGTGCCAGCTGGGACGGGGAGTTAAAACTGTTTTTT CASWDGELKLFF
- TRBJ2-7 TRBV19 - TGTGCCAGTAGGCCCAGGGGGGTCGACGAGCAGTACTTC CASRPRGVDEQYF
- TRBJ1-1 TRBV20-1 few TGCAGTGCTAAGGACACCCCTGAAGCTTTCTTT CSAKDTPEAFF
- TRBJ2-5 TRBV7-8 - TGTGCCAGCAGCTTGGGGCCAGGAAAGACCCAGTACTTC CASSLGPGKTQYF
TRBD2 TRBJ2-7 TRBV29-1 - TGCAGCGCGGGGGGTCTCGGTGACGAGCAGTACTTC CSAGGLGDEQYF
- TRBJ2-7 TRBV2 - TGTGCCAGCAAGTGGGATTTCCCCGAGCAGTACTTC CASKWDFPEQYF
- TRBJ1-5 TRBV6-1 - TGTGCCAGCAGTGAATTCCAGGGCTTCAATCAGCCCCAGCATTTT CASSEFQGFNQPQHF
TRBD2 TRBJ2-5 TRBV10-1 few TGCGCCAGCAGTGAGTCAGGGACTAGCCGAGTGGGACCTCAAGAGACCCAGTACTTC CASSESGTSRVGPQETQYF
TRBD2 TRBJ2-3 TRBV10-3 - TGTGCCATCAGTGAGTCCCGACTAGCGGGGACTGATACGCAGTATTTT CAISESRLAGTDTQYF
TRBD1 TRBJ1-4 TRBV7-9 - TGTGCCAGCAGCGGCCGGGACAGCAATGAAAAACTGTTTTTT CASSGRDSNEKLFF
- TRBJ2-1 TRBV9 - TGTGCCAGCAGTATCACAGGCGGGGGCACCTACAATGAGCAGTTCTTC CASSITGGGTYNEQFF
TRBD1 TRBJ2-5 TRBV4-1 - TGCGCCAGCAGCCAAGAACCCCCGGACAGGCAGTACTTC CASSQEPPDRQYF
- TRBJ2-3 TRBV29-1 - TGCAGCGTCGCGCCCAAGGGCAGCACAGATACGCAGTATTTT CSVAPKGSTDTQYF
- TRBJ2-5 TRBV29-1 - TGCAGCGTTACGGGACACGACCAAGAGACCCAGTACTTC CSVTGHDQETQYF
TRBD2 TRBJ2-2 TRBV19 few TGTGCCACCCCAAGACTAGCGGGAGCCGGGGAGCTGTTTTTT CATPRLAGAGELFF
- TRBJ2-5 TRBV18 - TGTGCCAGCTCACCTGGACTCCAAGAGACCCAGTACTTC CASSPGLQETQYF
- TRBJ2-3 TRBV6-5 - TGTGCCAGCAGTAGCTCTTCCGATACGCAGTATTTT CASSSSSDTQYF
- TRBJ2-7 TRBV7-9 - TGTGCCAGCAGCTTCCTTGATCCTACCTACGAGCAGTACTTC CASSFLDPTYEQYF
- TRBJ2-7 TRBV7-2 - TGTGCCAGCAGCCTAACAGAGGATTCCTACGAGCAGTACTTC CASSLTEDSYEQYF
- TRBJ2-7 TRBV5-6 - TGTGCCAGCAGCTTGGGCCCCCAAATCTACTACGAGCAGTACTTC CASSLGPQIYYEQYF
TRBD1 TRBJ1-5 TRBV7-2 - TGTGCCAGCAGCCTTGGGACAGGGAAACAGCCCCAGCATTTT CASSLGTGKQPQHF
TRBD1 TRBJ1-6 TRBV6-4 - TGTGCCAGCAGAGGGGGACAGGATAATTCACCCCTCCACTTT CASRGGQDNSPLHF
- TRBJ1-6 TRBV5-4 - TGTGCCAGCAGCTTGGATGGACTCGCGAGGTGGTCACCCCTCCACTTT CASSLDGLARWSPLHF
TRBD1 TRBJ2-6 TRBV18 - TGTGCCAGCTCACAGACAGGGAGCTCTGGGGCCAACGTCCTGACTTTC CASSQTGSSGANVLTF
TRBD1 TRBJ1-5 TRBV25-1 - TGTGCCAGCAGACCCGACAGGGGTTTCAATCAGCCCCAGCATTTT CASRPDRGFNQPQHF
- TRBJ1-5 TRBV11-2 - TGTGCCAGCAGCTCCACGAAATTCGATCAGCCCCAGCATTTT CASSSTKFDQPQHF
- TRBJ1-1 TRBV2 - TGTGCCAGCGGGGGGGGTAACACTGAAGCTTTCTTT CASGGGNTEAFF
- TRBJ1-5 TRBV7-8 few TGTGCCAGCGGTACAGTTAGCAATCAGCCCCAGCATTTT CASGTVSNQPQHF
- TRBJ2-5 TRBV5-1 once TGCGCCAGCAGCCGCCAAAGGGACTCTCAAGAGACCCAGTACTTC CASSRQRDSQETQYF
TRBD1 TRBJ2-2 TRBV27 once TGTGCCAGCAGACAGGGGGCGATTAACACCGGGGAGCTGTTTTTT CASRQGAINTGELFF
- TRBJ1-3 TRBV9 few TGTGCCAGCAGCCCGGGGAGCTCTGGAAACACCATATATTTT CASSPGSSGNTIYF
- TRBJ2-3 TRBV4-3 - TGCGCCAGCAGCCAAAATCTTCGAGATACGCAGTATTTT CASSQNLRDTQYF
- TRBJ2-7 TRBV6-5 - TGTGCCAGCAGTTATGCAGGGAGGTACGAGCAGTACTTC CASSYAGRYEQYF
- TRBJ1-2 TRBV5-1 once TGCGCCAGCAACTTAATATCGACAGGCGGAAAGGGCTACACCTTC CASNLISTGGKGYTF
- TRBJ1-1 TRBV7-9 - TGTGCCAGCAGCTTAGGACAGATGAACACTGAAGCTTTCTTT CASSLGQMNTEAFF
TRBD1 TRBJ2-1 TRBV4-3 - TGCGCCAGCAGCCTGGGACAGGGCAATGAGCAGTTCTTC CASSLGQGNEQFF
- TRBJ2-6 TRBV7-9 once TGTGCCAGCAGTTACTCGAGAGCTGGGGCCAACGTCCTGACTTTC CASSYSRAGANVLTF
- TRBJ1-5 TRBV2 - TGTGCCAGCGCAAGGACGGGGAATCAGCCCCAGCATTTT CASARTGNQPQHF
TRBD1 TRBJ1-1 TRBV27 - TGTGCCAGCAGTAACAGGGGGCGGAACACTGAAGCTTTCTTT CASSNRGRNTEAFF
TRBD1 TRBJ1-1 TRBV19 - TGTGCCAGTAGTTTCCCATCGACAGGGGGCAGGGAAGCTTTCTTT CASSFPSTGGREAFF
TRBD1 TRBJ1-6 TRBV19 - TGTGCCAGTAGTCAATCGTACAGGGGAGGCAATTCACCCCTCCACTTT CASSQSYRGGNSPLHF
- TRBJ2-7 TRBV5-1 - TGCGCCAGCAGCTTGGAGCGGCCCGGGAACGAGCAGTACTTC CASSLERPGNEQYF
TRBD2 TRBJ2-7 TRBV5-1 - TGCGCCAGCAGCCAAGGACTAGCGTCTTACGAGCAGTACTTC CASSQGLASYEQYF
TRBD1 TRBJ2-3 TRBV7-2 - TGTGCCAGCAGCTTACAGGGGGCCTTAGATACGCAGTATTTT CASSLQGALDTQYF
- TRBJ2-7 TRBV7-2 once TGTGCCAGCAGCTCGGGTCCATACGAGCAGTACTTC CASSSGPYEQYF
- TRBJ2-7 TRBV18 - TGTGCCAGCTCACCGAGCCAGAGTTTTGAGCAGTACTTC CASSPSQSFEQYF
- TRBJ2-1 TRBV11-2 - TGTGCCAGCAGCTTAGGTGCCGGGCCCGCTGATAGTGAGCAGTTCTTC CASSLGAGPADSEQFF
TRBD1 TRBJ2-3 TRBV6-5 - TGTGCCAGCATCCCAAGATGGCAGGGGGTAGATACGCAGTATTTT CASIPRWQGVDTQYF
- TRBJ2-2 TRBV4-2 - TGTGCCAGCAACCTTGGGATGGGAACTTCGAACACCGGGGAGCTGTTTTTT CASNLGMGTSNTGELFF